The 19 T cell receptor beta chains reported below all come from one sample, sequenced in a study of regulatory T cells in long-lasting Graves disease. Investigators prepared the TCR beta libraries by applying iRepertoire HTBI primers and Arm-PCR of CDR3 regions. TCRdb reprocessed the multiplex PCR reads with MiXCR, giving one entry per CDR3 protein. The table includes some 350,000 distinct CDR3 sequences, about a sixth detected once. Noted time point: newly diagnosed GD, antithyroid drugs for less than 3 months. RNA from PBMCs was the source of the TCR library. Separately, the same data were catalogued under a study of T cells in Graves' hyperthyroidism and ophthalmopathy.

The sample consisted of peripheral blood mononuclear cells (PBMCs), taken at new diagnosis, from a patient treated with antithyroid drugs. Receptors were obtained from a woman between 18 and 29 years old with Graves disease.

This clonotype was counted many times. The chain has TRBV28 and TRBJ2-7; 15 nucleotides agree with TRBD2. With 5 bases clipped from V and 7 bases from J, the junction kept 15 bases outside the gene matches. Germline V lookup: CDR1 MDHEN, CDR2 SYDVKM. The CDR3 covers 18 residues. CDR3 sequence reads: CASSPNKGLAGGVFEQYF. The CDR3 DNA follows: TGTGCCAGCAGTCCAAATAAGGGACTAGCGGGAGGTGTATTTGAGCAGTACTTC.

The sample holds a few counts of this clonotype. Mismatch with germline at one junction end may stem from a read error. Here the CDR3 reads CASSQAGSGNSPLHF. The CDR3 DNA reads TGCGCCAGCAGCCAGGCCGGGTCCGGGAATTCACCCCTCCACTTT. The rearrangement links TRBV14 to TRBJ1-6; D remains unclear. This CDR3 is 15 amino acids long. Germline CDR1 is SGHDN and CDR2 is FVKESK.

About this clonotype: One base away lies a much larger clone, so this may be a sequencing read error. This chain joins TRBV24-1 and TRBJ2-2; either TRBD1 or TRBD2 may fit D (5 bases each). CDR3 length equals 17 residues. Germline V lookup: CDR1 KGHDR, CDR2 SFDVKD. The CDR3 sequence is CATSDLGTEGHTEELFF. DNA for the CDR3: TGTGCCACCAGTGATTTAGGGACCGAGGGGCACACCGAGGAGCTGTTTTTT.

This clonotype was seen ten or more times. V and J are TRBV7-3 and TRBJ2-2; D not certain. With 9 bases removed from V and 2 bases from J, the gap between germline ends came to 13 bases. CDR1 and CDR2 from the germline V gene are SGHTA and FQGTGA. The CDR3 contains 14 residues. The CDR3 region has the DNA TGTGCCAGTGGCTCCTTTTTAAACACCGGGGAGCTGTTTTTT. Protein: CASGSFLNTGELFF.

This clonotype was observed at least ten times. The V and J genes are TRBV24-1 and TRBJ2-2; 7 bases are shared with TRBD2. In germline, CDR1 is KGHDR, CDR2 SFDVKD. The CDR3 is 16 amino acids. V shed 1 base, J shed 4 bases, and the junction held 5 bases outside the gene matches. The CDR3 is CATSDFGGGSTGELFF. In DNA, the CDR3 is TGTGCCACCAGTGATTTTGGGGGAGGGAGCACCGGGGAGCTGTTTTTT.

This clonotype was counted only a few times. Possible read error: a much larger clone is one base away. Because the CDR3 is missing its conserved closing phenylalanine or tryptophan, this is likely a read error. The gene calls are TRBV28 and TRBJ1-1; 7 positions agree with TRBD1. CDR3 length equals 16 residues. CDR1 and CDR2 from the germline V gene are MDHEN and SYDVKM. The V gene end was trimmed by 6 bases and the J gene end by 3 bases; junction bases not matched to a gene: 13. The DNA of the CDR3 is TGTGCCAGCAGCTACTCTCGACAGGGCGAGGACACTGAAGCTTTCCTT. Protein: CASSYSRQGEDTEAFL.

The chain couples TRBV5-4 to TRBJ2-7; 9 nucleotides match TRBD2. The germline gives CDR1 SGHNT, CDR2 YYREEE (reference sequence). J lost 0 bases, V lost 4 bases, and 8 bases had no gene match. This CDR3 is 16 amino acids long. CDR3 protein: CASSPERGVISYEQYF. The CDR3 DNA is TGTGCCAGCAGCCCCGAGCGGGGGGTAATCTCCTACGAGCAGTACTTC.

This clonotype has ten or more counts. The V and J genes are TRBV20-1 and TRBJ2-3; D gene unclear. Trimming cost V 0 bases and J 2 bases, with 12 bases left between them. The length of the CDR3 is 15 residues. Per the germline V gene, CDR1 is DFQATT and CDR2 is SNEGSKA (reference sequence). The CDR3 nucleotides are TGCAGTGCTAGAGATGAAGGATCCAACACAGATACGCAGTATTTT. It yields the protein CSARDEGSNTDTQYF.

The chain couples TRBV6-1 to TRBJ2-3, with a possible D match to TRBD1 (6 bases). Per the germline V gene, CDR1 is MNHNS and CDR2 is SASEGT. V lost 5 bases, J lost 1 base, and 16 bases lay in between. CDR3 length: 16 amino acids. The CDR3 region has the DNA TGTGCCAGCAGTCCCCAGGGGTTCCCCGGCACAGATACGCAGTATTTT. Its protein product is CASSPQGFPGTDTQYF.

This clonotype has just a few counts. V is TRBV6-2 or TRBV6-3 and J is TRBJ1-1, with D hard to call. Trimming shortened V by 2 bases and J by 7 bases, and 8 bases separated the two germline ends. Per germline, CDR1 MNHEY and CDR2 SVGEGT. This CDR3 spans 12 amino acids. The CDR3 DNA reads TGTGCCAGCAGTTACCTTTACGATGAAGCTTTCTTT. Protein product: CASSYLYDEAFF.

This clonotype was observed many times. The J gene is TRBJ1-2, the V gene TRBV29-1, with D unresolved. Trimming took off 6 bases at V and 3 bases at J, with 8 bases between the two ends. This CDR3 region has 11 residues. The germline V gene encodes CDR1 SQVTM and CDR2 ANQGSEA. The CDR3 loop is CSVLEDYGYTF. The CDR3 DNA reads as TGCAGCGTCCTTGAGGACTATGGCTACACCTTC.

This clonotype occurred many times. CDR3 sequence: CASSLETRTVGGYTF. The CDR3 DNA reads TGCGCCAGCAGCTTGGAGACCCGGACGGTCGGGGGCTACACCTTC. This rearrangement joins TRBV5-1 to TRBJ1-2; D unresolved. The germline gives CDR1 SGHRS, CDR2 YFSETQ. The germline V and J ends were trimmed by 0 bases and 8 bases, with 17 bases remaining between them. The CDR3 is 15 residues long. Looking up the rest from reference TRBV5-1 and TRBJ1-2 gives the full variable domain: KAGVTQTPRYLIKTRGQQVTLSCSPISGHRSVSWYQQTPGQGLQFLFEYFSETQRNKGNFPGRFSGRQFSNSRSEMNVSTLELGDSALYLCASSLETRTVGGYTFGSGTRLTVV.

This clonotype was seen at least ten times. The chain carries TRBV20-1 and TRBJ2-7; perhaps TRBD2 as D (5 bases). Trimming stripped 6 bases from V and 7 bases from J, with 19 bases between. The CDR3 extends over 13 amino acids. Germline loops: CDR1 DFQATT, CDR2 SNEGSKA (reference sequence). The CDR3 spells CSAPDREGREQYF. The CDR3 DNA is TGCAGTGCACCGGACCGAGAGGGTAGGGAGCAGTACTTC.

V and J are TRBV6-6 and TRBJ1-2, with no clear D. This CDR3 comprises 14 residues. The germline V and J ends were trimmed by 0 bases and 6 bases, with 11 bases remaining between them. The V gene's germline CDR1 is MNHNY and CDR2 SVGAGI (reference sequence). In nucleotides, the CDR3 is TGTGCCAGCAGTTACTCGATCGGTGTAGATGGCTACACCTTC. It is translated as CASSYSIGVDGYTF.

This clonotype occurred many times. Here the CDR3 reads CASTPGQGAYQPQHF. The CDR3 bases are TGTGCCAGCACTCCCGGGCAGGGGGCATATCAGCCCCAGCATTTT. V and J are TRBV6-1 and TRBJ1-5, with 8 bases matching TRBD1. This CDR3 is 15 amino acids long. The germline V gene encodes CDR1 MNHNS and CDR2 SASEGT. Losses at the gene ends were 7 bases for V and 5 bases for J; bases not matched to a gene: 10.

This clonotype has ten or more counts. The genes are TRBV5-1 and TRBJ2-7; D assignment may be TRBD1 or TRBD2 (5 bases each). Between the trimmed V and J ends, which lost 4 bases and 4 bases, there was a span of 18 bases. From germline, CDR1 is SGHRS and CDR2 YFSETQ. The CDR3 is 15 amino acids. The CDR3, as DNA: TGCGCCAGCAGCCCCCCAGGGTCTGGGGGTTACGAGCAGTACTTC. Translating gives CASSPPGSGGYEQYF.

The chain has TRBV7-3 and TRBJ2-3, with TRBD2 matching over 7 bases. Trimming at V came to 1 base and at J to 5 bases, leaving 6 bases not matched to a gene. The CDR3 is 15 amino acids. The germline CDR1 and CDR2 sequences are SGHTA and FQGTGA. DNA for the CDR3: TGTGCCAGCAGCTTAAACCCCGGACTAGAAGATACGCAGTATTTT. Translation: CASSLNPGLEDTQYF.

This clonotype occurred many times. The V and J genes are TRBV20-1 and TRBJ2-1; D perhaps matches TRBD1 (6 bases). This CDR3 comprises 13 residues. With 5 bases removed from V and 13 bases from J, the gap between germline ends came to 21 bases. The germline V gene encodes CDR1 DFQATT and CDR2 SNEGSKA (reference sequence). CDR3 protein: CSAPRSRTATQFF. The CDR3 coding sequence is TGCAGTGCTCCGCGATCCCGGACAGCTACACAGTTCTTC.

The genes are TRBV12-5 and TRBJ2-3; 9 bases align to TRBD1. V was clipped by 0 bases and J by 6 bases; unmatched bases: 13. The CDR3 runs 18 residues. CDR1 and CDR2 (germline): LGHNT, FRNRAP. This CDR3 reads CASGLVLTGGDLGDTQYF. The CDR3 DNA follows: TGTGCTAGTGGTTTGGTCCTGACAGGGGGGGACCTGGGGGATACGCAGTATTTT. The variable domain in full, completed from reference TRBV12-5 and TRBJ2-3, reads DARVTQTPRHKVTEMGQEVTMRCQPILGHNTVFWYRQTMMQGLELLAYFRNRAPLDDSGMPKDRFSAEMPDATLATLKIQPSEPRDSAVYFCASGLVLTGGDLGDTQYFGPGTRLTVL.